This T cell receptor beta chain is drawn from a study of shared clonotypes between healthy human individuals. General study findings and limits: Compared with memory subsets, naive subsets generally had larger estimated richness. Around 5% was the fraction of naive CD4 clonotypes found shared across several donors.

Notes on this clone: Its antigen remains unknown.

Germline V gives CDR1 SNHLY, CDR2 FYNNEI. Trimming pared 6 bases from V and 7 bases from J, leaving 22 bases between. There are 16 residues in the CDR3. All donors were healthy HIV-negative adults lacking recent acute infections or vaccinations. Each sample came from a Caucasian adult donor living in Nashville, Tennessee. Clones were sequenced by immunoSEQ multiplex PCR, and TCRdb holds only the in-frame ones, with some missing. The sample lists 2,500,000 or so clones, about nine tenths occurring once. The sample was naive CD4+ T cells from PBMCs. The subset here: CD45RA+ positively selected. This chain connects TRBV2 to TRBJ1-5; D is perhaps TRBD1 (6 bases). The receptor was isolated from a man aged 18 to 29 in good health. Some clones in this sample may be carry-over from other donors' samples. CDR3 nucleotide sequence: TGTGCCAGCAGCCCCGTGTACGGCAGGGGAGGGCAGCCCCAGCATTTT. Translating gives CASSPVYGRGGQPQHF. Full variable domain (rest looked up from reference TRBV2 and TRBJ1-5): EPEVTQTPSHQVTQMGQEVILRCVPISNHLYFYWYRQILGQKVEFLVSFYNNEISEKSEIFDDQFSVERPDGSNFTLKIRSTKLEDSAMYFCASSPVYGRGGQPQHFGDGTRLSIL.